These T cell receptor beta chains were read from a single sample in a study of blood T cell repertoires in COVID-19. Assay used: immunoSEQ multiplex PCR; TCRdb lists only in-frame clones, some missing. The table records 85,000 to 130,000 clones, approximately 83% of them present only once. Sequencing used peripheral blood. The receptors here all came from a woman aged 80 or over with active or convalescent COVID-19. Each CDR3 is given with its conserved first and last residue. D genes are given only for firm matches. Not all rows give a size; the values are once, few, many and, for expanded clones, a class.

size: .; D: .; J: TRBJ2-3; V: TRBV4-1; DNA: TGCGCCAGCAGCCAAGAACAGAAGGGGTCAGATACGCAGTATTTT; CDR3: CASSQEQKGSDTQYF
size: .; D: .; J: TRBJ2-1; V: TRBV20-1; DNA: TGCAGTGCTAGAGATCGGGTTGAGCAGTTCTTC; CDR3: CSARDRVEQFF
size: few; D: .; J: TRBJ1-5; V: TRBV18; DNA: TGTGCCAGCTCACCAGAACATAGCAATCAGCCCCAGCATTTT; CDR3: CASSPEHSNQPQHF
size: .; D: .; J: TRBJ2-2; V: TRBV6-5; DNA: TGTGCCAGCAGTTACACTAATACCGGGGAGCTGTTTTTT; CDR3: CASSYTNTGELFF
size: .; D: .; J: TRBJ2-1; V: TRBV5-6; DNA: TGTGCCAGCAGCTTTGGAGGGAAGAATGAGCAGTTCTTC; CDR3: CASSFGGKNEQFF
size: once; D: TRBD1; J: TRBJ2-7; V: TRBV7-9; DNA: TGTGCCAGCAGCCCTGGGGGACAGGGGGTTTCGCAGTACTTC; CDR3: CASSPGGQGVSQYF
size: .; D: TRBD2; J: TRBJ2-1; V: TRBV7-3; DNA: TGTGCCAGCAGCCCCGGGACTAGCGGGATGCAGTTCTTC; CDR3: CASSPGTSGMQFF
size: .; D: .; J: TRBJ1-1; V: TRBV29-1; DNA: TGCAGCGTAGCAACCAGCGAGGCTTTCTTT; CDR3: CSVATSEAFF
size: .; D: TRBD2; J: TRBJ2-1; V: TRBV24-1; DNA: TGTGCCACCAGTGATGCCCTTTTAGCGGGAGGTAACAATGAGCAGTTCTTC; CDR3: CATSDALLAGGNNEQFF
size: .; D: .; J: TRBJ1-1; V: TRBV12-3/TRBV12-4; DNA: TGTGCCAGCAGTTTAATTGAGGACACTGAAGCTTTCTTT; CDR3: CASSLIEDTEAFF
size: .; D: TRBD2; J: TRBJ2-1; V: TRBV9; DNA: TGTGCCAGCAGCTACGGGCTAGCGGGGTACAATGAGCAGTTCTTC; CDR3: CASSYGLAGYNEQFF
size: .; D: .; J: TRBJ2-5; V: TRBV11-2; DNA: TGTGCCAGCAGCTTAGATAGGGCGGGGCAAGAGACCCAGTACTTC; CDR3: CASSLDRAGQETQYF
size: .; D: .; J: TRBJ1-2; V: TRBV6-2/TRBV6-3; DNA: TGTGCCAGCAGTTACAGGCAGGTGTATGGCTACACCTTC; CDR3: CASSYRQVYGYTF
size: .; D: .; J: TRBJ2-2; V: TRBV11-2; DNA: TGTGCCAGCTCGATGGGGTGGACAAACACCGGGGAGCTGTTTTTT; CDR3: CASSMGWTNTGELFF
size: .; D: .; J: TRBJ2-1; V: TRBV6-5; DNA: TGTGCCAGCAGTTACAGTAAGGGTCGGGGGATTAATGAGCAGTTCTTC; CDR3: CASSYSKGRGINEQFF
size: .; D: TRBD1; J: TRBJ1-3; V: TRBV28; DNA: TGTGCCAGCAGTTTACTTGGGACAGAAGGAAACACCATATATTTT; CDR3: CASSLLGTEGNTIYF
size: .; D: .; J: TRBJ2-1; V: TRBV5-6; DNA: TGTGCCAGCAGCTTGTTACAGAGACAGATCTCCTACAATGAGCAGTTCTTC; CDR3: CASSLLQRQISYNEQFF
size: .; D: TRBD1; J: TRBJ1-5; V: TRBV18; DNA: TGTGCCAGCTCACCTCAACAGGGGGACAATCAGCCCCAGCATTTT; CDR3: CASSPQQGDNQPQHF
size: .; D: TRBD1; J: TRBJ1-5; V: TRBV5-6; DNA: TGTGCCAGCAGTCAAAGGGACAGGGGTCAGCCCCAGCATTTT; CDR3: CASSQRDRGQPQHF
size: .; D: TRBD1; J: TRBJ2-6; V: TRBV28; DNA: TGTGCCAGCAGCCTAGGGGGCGCCGAGGGGGCCAACGTCCTGACTTTC; CDR3: CASSLGGAEGANVLTF
size: .; D: TRBD1; J: TRBJ2-7; V: TRBV9; DNA: TGTGCCAGCAGCGTGGGACAGGGGTTCTACGAGCAGTACTTC; CDR3: CASSVGQGFYEQYF
size: .; D: TRBD2; J: TRBJ2-3; V: TRBV5-1; DNA: TGCACCAGCAGCCGGACCGGGACTAGCGGGGGAGGAGATACGCAGTATTTT; CDR3: CTSSRTGTSGGGDTQYF
size: .; D: TRBD1; J: TRBJ1-5; V: TRBV7-3; DNA: TGTGCCAGCAGCATGGGACAGGCTAGCAATCAGCCCCAGCATTTT; CDR3: CASSMGQASNQPQHF
size: .; D: TRBD1; J: TRBJ1-6; V: TRBV6-1; DNA: TGTGCCAGCAGTGAATACACTAGGACAGGGGCGTTAAATTCACCCCTCCACTTT; CDR3: CASSEYTRTGALNSPLHF
size: .; D: TRBD1; J: TRBJ1-1; V: TRBV27; DNA: TGTGCCAGCAGTTTATCATACCGGGACAGGGCAGGATCGGAGCATTCTGAAGCTTTCTTT; CDR3: CASSLSYRDRAGSEHSEAFF
size: .; D: .; J: TRBJ1-5; V: TRBV6-2/TRBV6-3; DNA: TGTGCCAGCAGCCACTTCGGGGGCAATCAGCCCCAGCATTTT; CDR3: CASSHFGGNQPQHF
size: .; D: TRBD1; J: TRBJ1-6; V: TRBV28; DNA: TGTGCCAGCAGTTCGGGACAGGGATCACCCCTCCACTTT; CDR3: CASSSGQGSPLHF
size: .; D: .; J: TRBJ1-1; V: TRBV5-5; DNA: TGTGCCAGCAGCTTTCATGGCTCTGAAGCTTTCTTT; CDR3: CASSFHGSEAFF
size: .; D: TRBD2; J: TRBJ2-3; V: TRBV10-3; DNA: TGTGCCACGAGACCGGGACTAGCGGGGGGCCGGGATACGCAGTATTTT; CDR3: CATRPGLAGGRDTQYF
size: .; D: .; J: TRBJ1-2; V: TRBV7-9; DNA: TGTGCCAGCAGCCATACGTGGGTGGGAGACTATGGCTACACCTTC; CDR3: CASSHTWVGDYGYTF
size: few; D: TRBD1; J: TRBJ1-6; V: TRBV5-1; DNA: TGCGCCAGCAGCCCCCAACAGGGGATGCCACCCCTCCACTTT; CDR3: CASSPQQGMPPLHF
size: .; D: TRBD1; J: TRBJ1-4; V: TRBV5-1; DNA: TGCGCCAGCAGCCTCAGACAGGGATCTAATGAAAAACTGTTTTTT; CDR3: CASSLRQGSNEKLFF
size: .; D: .; J: TRBJ2-2; V: TRBV9; DNA: TGTGCCAGCAGCGTAAGCCGGAACACCGGGGAGCTGTTTTTT; CDR3: CASSVSRNTGELFF
size: .; D: TRBD2; J: TRBJ2-2; V: TRBV9; DNA: TGTGCCAGCAGCGTAGCTGGGACTAGGGACACCGGGGAGCTGTTTTTT; CDR3: CASSVAGTRDTGELFF
size: .; D: .; J: TRBJ2-1; V: TRBV4-3; DNA: TGCGCCAGCAGCCGGGACAACAAGGAGCAGTTCTTC; CDR3: CASSRDNKEQFF